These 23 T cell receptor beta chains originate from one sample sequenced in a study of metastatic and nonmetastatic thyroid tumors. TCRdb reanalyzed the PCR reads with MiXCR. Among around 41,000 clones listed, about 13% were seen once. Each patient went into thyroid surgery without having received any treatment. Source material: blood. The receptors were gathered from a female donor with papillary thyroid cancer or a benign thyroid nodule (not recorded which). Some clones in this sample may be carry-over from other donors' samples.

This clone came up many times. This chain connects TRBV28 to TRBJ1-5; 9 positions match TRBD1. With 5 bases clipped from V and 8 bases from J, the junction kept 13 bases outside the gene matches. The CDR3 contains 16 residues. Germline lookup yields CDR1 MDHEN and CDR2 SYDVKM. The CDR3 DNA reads TGTGCCAGCAGTAAAAGTAACAGGGGGCAATTCGAGCCCCAGCATTTT. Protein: CASSKSNRGQFEPQHF.

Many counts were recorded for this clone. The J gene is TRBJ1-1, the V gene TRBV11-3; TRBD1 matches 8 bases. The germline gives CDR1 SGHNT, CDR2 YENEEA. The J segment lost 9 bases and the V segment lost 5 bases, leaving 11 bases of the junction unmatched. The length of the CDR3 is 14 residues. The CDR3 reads CASSPRTGPPQAFF. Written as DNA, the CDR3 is TGTGCCAGCAGCCCCCGGACAGGGCCCCCTCAAGCTTTCTTT. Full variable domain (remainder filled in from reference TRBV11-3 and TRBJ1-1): EAGVVQSPRYKIIEKKQPVAFWCNPISGHNTLYWYLQNLGQGPELLIRYENEEAVDDSQLPKDRFSAERLKGVDSTLKIQPAELGDSAVYLCASSPRTGPPQAFFGQGTRLTVV.

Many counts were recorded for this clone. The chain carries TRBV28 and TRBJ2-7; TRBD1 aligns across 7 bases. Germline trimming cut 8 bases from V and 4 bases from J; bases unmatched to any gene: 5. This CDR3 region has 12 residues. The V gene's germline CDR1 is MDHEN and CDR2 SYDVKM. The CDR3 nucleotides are TGTGCCAGCTCAGGGGGTAGGTACGAGCAGTACTTC. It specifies CASSGGRYEQYF.

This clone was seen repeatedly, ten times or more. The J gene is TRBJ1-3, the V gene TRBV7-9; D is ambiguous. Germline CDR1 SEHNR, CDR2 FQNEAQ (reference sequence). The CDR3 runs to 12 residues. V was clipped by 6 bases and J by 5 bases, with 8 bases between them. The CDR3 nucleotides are TGTGCCAGCAGACCCGATAGAAACACCATATATTTT. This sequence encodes CASRPDRNTIYF.

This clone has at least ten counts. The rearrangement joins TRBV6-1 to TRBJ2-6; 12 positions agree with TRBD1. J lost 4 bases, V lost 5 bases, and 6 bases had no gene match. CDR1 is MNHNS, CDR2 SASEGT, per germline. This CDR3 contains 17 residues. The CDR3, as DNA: TGTGCCAGCAGTCCGGGACAGGGGGCAGGAGGGGCCAACGTCCTGACTTTC. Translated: CASSPGQGAGGANVLTF.

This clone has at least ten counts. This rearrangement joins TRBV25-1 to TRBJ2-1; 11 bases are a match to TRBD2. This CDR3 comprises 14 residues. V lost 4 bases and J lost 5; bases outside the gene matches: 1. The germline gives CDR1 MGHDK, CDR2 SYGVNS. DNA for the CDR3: TGTGCCAGCAGTGGACTAGCGGGGCACAATGAGCAGTTCTTC. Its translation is CASSGLAGHNEQFF. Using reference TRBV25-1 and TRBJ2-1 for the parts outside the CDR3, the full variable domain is EADIYQTPRYLVIGTGKKITLECSQTMGHDKMYWYQQDPGMELHLIHYSYGVNSTEKGDLSSESTVSRIRTEHFPLTLESARPSHTSQYLCASSGLAGHNEQFFGPGTRLTVL.

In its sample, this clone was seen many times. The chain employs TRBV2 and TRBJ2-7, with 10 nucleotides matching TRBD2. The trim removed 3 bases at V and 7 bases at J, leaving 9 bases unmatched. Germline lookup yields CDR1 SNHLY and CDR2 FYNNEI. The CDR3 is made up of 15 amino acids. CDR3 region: CASSENWLAGVEQYF. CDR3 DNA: TGTGCCAGCAGTGAGAACTGGCTAGCGGGAGTTGAGCAGTACTTC.

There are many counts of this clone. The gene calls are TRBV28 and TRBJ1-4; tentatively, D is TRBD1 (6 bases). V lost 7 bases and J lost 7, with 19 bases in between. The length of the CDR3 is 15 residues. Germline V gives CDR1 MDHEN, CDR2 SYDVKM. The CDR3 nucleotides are TGTGCCAGCACCCTAGGGGGGTCGGTGGGTGAAAAACTGTTTTTT. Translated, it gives CASTLGGSVGEKLFF.

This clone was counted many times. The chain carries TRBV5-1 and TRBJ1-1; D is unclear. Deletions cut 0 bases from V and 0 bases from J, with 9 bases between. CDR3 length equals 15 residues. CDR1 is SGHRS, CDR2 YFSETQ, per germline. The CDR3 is CASSLGVGMNTEAFF. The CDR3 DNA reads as TGCGCCAGCAGCTTGGGGGTGGGAATGAACACTGAAGCTTTCTTT.

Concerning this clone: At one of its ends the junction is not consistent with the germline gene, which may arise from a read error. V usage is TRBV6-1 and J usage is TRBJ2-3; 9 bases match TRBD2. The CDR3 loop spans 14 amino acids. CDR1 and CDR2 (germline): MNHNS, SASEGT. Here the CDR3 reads CASRREGFTYTQYF. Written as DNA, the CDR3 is TGTGCCAGCAGGCGGGAGGGTTTCACATATACGCAGTATTTT.

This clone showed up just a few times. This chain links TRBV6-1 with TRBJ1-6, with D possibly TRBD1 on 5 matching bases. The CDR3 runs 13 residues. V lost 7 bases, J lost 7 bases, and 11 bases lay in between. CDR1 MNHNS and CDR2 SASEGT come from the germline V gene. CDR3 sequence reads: CASKTGKNSPLHF. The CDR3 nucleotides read TGTGCCAGCAAAACAGGAAAAAATTCACCCCTCCACTTT.

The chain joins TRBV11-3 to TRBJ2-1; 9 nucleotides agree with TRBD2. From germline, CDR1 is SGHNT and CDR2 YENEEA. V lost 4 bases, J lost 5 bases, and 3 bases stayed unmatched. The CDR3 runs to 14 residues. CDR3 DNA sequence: TGTGCCAGCAGCTCGGGACTAGCTAACAATGAGCAGTTCTTC. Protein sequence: CASSSGLANNEQFF.

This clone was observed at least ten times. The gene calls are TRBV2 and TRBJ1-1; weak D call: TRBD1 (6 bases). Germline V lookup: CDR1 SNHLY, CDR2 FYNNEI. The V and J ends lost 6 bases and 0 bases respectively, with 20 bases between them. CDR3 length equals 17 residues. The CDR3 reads CASRLEYGTHMNTEAFF. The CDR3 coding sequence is TGTGCCAGCAGACTGGAGTACGGGACACACATGAACACTGAAGCTTTCTTT. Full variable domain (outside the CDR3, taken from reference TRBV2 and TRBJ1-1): EPEVTQTPSHQVTQMGQEVILRCVPISNHLYFYWYRQILGQKVEFLVSFYNNEISEKSEIFDDQFSVERPDGSNFTLKIRSTKLEDSAMYFCASRLEYGTHMNTEAFFGQGTRLTVV.

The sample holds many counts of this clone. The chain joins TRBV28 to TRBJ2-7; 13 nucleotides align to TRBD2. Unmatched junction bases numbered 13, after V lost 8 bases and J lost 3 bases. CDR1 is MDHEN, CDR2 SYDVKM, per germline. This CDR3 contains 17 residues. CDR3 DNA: TGTGCCAGCTCTCCTTATACCGGGACTAGCGGGAACTACGAGCAGTACTTC. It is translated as CASSPYTGTSGNYEQYF. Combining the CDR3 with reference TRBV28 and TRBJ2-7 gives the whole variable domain DVKVTQSSRYLVKRTGEKVFLECVQDMDHENMFWYRQDPGLGLRLIYFSYDVKMKEKGDIPEGYSVSREKKERFSLILESASTNQTSMYLCASSPYTGTSGNYEQYFGPGTRLTVT.

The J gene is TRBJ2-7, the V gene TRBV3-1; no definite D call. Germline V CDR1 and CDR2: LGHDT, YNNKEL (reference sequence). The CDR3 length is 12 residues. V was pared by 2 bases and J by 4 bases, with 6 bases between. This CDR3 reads CASSQLAYEQYF. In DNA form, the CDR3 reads TGTGCCAGCAGCCAATTGGCTTACGAGCAGTACTTC.

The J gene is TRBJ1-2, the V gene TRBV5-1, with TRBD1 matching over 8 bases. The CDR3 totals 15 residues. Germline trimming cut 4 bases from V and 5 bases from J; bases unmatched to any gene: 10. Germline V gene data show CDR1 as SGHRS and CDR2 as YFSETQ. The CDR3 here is CASSPGQGFGYGYTF. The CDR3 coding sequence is TGCGCCAGCAGCCCCGGACAGGGTTTCGGTTATGGCTACACCTTC.

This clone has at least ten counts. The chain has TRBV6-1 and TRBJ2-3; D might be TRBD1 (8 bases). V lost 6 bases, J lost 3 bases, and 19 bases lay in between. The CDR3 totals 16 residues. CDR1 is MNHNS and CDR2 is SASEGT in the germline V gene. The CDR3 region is CASRPAGQGGTDTQYF. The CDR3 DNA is TGTGCCAGCAGACCAGCCGGACAGGGAGGGACAGATACGCAGTATTTT.

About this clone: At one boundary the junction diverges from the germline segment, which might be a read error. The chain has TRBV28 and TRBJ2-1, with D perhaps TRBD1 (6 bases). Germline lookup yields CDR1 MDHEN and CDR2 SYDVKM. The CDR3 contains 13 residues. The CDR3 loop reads CASSLWTANGQFF. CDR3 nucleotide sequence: TGTGCCAGCAGCCTCTGGACAGCTAATGGGCAGTTCTTC.

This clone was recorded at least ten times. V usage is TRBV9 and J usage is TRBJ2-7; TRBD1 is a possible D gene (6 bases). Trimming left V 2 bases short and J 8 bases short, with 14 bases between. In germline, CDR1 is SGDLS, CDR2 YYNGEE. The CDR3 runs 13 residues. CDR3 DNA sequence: TGTGCCAGCAGCGTGAAGGGGGATTCGAAGCAGTACTTC. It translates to CASSVKGDSKQYF.

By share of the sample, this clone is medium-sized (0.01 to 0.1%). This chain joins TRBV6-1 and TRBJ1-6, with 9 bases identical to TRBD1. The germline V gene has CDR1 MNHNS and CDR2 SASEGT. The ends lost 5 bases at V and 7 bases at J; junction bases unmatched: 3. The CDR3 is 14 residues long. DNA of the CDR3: TGTGCCAGCAGTAACAGGGGGCACAATTCACCCCTCCACTTT. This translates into CASSNRGHNSPLHF.

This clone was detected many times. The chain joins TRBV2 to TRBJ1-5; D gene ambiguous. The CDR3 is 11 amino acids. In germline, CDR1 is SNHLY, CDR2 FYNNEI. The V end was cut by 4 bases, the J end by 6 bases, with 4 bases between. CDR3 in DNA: TGTGCCAGCAGTGCAGCTCAGCCCCAGCATTTT. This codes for CASSAAQPQHF.

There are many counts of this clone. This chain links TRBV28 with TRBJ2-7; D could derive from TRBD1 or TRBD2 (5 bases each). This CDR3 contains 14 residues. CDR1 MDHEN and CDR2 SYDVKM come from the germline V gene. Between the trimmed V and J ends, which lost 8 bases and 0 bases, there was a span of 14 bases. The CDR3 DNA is TGTGCCAGCCGTCGGGGCGGCCCCTCCTACGAGCAGTACTTC. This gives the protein CASRRGGPSYEQYF. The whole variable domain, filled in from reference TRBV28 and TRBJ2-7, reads DVKVTQSSRYLVKRTGEKVFLECVQDMDHENMFWYRQDPGLGLRLIYFSYDVKMKEKGDIPEGYSVSREKKERFSLILESASTNQTSMYLCASRRGGPSYEQYFGPGTRLTVT.

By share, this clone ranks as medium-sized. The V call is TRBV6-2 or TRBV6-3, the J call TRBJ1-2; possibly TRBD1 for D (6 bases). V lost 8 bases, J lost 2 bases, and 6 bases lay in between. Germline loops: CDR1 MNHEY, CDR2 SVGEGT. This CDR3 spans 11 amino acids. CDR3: CASGQNYGYTF. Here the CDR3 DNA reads TGTGCCAGCGGACAGAACTATGGCTACACCTTC.